The 27 T cell receptor beta chains below were found in one sample sequenced in a study of T-cell reconstitution after alpha-beta-depleted transplantation in children. Preparation of the TCRbeta library used unique molecular identifiers. One entry per CDR3 protein results from TCRdb running MiXCR on the PCR reads. The profile shows around 670,000 distinct CDR3 sequences, roughly 13% of them singletons. The source material was PBMCs, sampled before TCRalphabeta/CD19-depleted stem cell transplant. Receptors originate from a girl under 10 years old with congenital amegakaryocytic thrombocytopenia, due to receive a stem cell transplant.

The chain is built from TRBV29-1 and TRBJ2-6; TRBD1 matches at 8 bases. Germline V gene sequence: CDR1 SQVTM, CDR2 ANQGSEA. The V gene end was trimmed by 1 base and the J gene end by 4 bases; junction bases not matched to a gene: 12. The CDR3 spans 18 residues. CDR3 sequence (DNA): TGCAGCGTTGAAGGTGAATGGGACAGGTCTACCGGGGCCAACGTCCTGACTTTC. It codes for CSVEGEWDRSTGANVLTF.

Concerning this clonotype: It may be a read error: a sequence one base away is much more abundant. This CDR3 is missing its conserved last phenylalanine or tryptophan, likely due to a read error. V gene TRBV4-1 combines with J gene TRBJ1-1; no definite D call. This CDR3 has 15 amino acids. Germline V gene sequence: CDR1 MGHRA, CDR2 YSYEKL. Trimming pared 4 bases from V and 1 base from J, leaving 13 bases between. In DNA form, the CDR3 reads TGCGCCAGCAGCCGAAGAGGAGGAACGAACACTGAAGCTTTCTCT. Amino acid sequence: CASSRRGGTNTEAFS.

The J gene is TRBJ2-7, the V gene TRBV20-1; a weak D match, TRBD2 (6 bases). Germline CDR1 DFQATT, CDR2 SNEGSKA (reference sequence). This CDR3 is 14 amino acids long. The germline V and J ends were trimmed by 3 bases and 6 bases, with 18 bases remaining between them. CDR3 in DNA: TGCAGTGCTAGTAAGCGCGGGATCGGCCGCGAGCAGTACTTC. This codes for CSASKRGIGREQYF.

The V gene is TRBV20-1, the J gene TRBJ2-1; D not resolved. Trimming stripped 3 bases from V and 0 bases from J, with 9 bases between. The CDR3 extends over 14 amino acids. Per germline, CDR1 DFQATT and CDR2 SNEGSKA (reference sequence). CDR3 sequence (DNA): TGCAGTGCTAGGGTGGGTAGCTCCTACAATGAGCAGTTCTTC. The encoded protein is CSARVGSSYNEQFF.

This clonotype occurred many times. This chain links TRBV20-1 with TRBJ1-1, with D unclear. V was clipped by 6 bases and J by 3 bases, with 11 bases between them. The CDR3 length is 12 residues. CDR1 is DFQATT and CDR2 is SNEGSKA in the germline V gene (reference sequence). CDR3 residues: CSAFDTHTEAFF. DNA for the CDR3: TGCAGTGCCTTCGACACTCACACTGAAGCTTTCTTT.

The genes are TRBV12-5 and TRBJ2-5, with 9 bases identical to TRBD2. After removal of 0 bases from V and 5 bases from J, the junction contained 10 bases not matched to a gene. This CDR3 has 17 amino acids. Germline V gene lookup returns CDR1 LGHNT and CDR2 FRNRAP. The CDR3 DNA sequence: TGTGCTAGTGGTTTGGTACTGCGAGCGGGAGGATCGGAGACCCAGTACTTC. It encodes CASGLVLRAGGSETQYF. Full variable domain (rest looked up from reference TRBV12-5 and TRBJ2-5): DARVTQTPRHKVTEMGQEVTMRCQPILGHNTVFWYRQTMMQGLELLAYFRNRAPLDDSGMPKDRFSAEMPDATLATLKIQPSEPRDSAVYFCASGLVLRAGGSETQYFGPGTRLLVL.

In its sample, this clonotype was seen a few times. CDR3 coding DNA: TGCGCCAGCAGCCCGGGAATCCGCTATGGCTACACCTTC. Its translation is CASSPGIRYGYTF. The chain combines TRBV5-1 with TRBJ1-2; D unclear. V was pared by 4 bases and J by 4 bases, with 11 bases between. The CDR3 has 13 amino acids. The germline gives CDR1 SGHRS, CDR2 YFSETQ.

This clonotype showed up just once. The V call is TRBV4-1, the J call TRBJ2-7; D is unresolved. V gave up 1 base and J gave up 4 bases, with 20 bases separating them. The CDR3 runs to 17 residues. Germline lookup yields CDR1 MGHRA and CDR2 YSYEKL. For the CDR3, the DNA is TGCGCCAGCAGCCAAGTAACAATACTACGGTCGAAATACGAGCAGTACTTC. It yields the protein CASSQVTILRSKYEQYF.

This clonotype has a count of ten or more. V is TRBV7-9 and J is TRBJ2-2, with TRBD1 matching 7 bases. V trimming: 5 bases; J trimming: 2 bases; junction bases outside the gene matches: 8. CDR3 length: 16 amino acids. The germline V gene encodes CDR1 SEHNR and CDR2 FQNEAQ (reference sequence). Here the CDR3 reads CASSPTGTANTGELFF. The CDR3, as DNA: TGTGCCAGCAGCCCAACCGGGACAGCAAACACCGGGGAGCTGTTTTTT.

V is TRBV7-9 and J is TRBJ2-7; D ambiguous. Germline V CDR1 and CDR2: SEHNR, FQNEAQ (reference sequence). CDR3 length equals 11 residues. Trimming pared 5 bases from V and 3 bases from J, leaving 5 bases between. Written as DNA, the CDR3 is TGTGCCAGCAGCCCTGGCTACGAGCAGTACGTC. This translates into CASSPGYEQYV.

This clonotype was detected a few times. The V and J genes are TRBV11-1 and TRBJ2-2, with 13 bases fitting TRBD2. V shed 5 bases and J 10 bases; nucleotides not matched to a gene: 22. There are 20 residues in the CDR3. Germline loops: CDR1 SGHAT, CDR2 FQDESV (reference sequence). This CDR3 is CASSPPAGLAGRAISQELFF. CDR3 sequence (DNA): TGTGCCAGCAGCCCCCCCGCGGGACTAGCGGGGAGGGCCATTTCACAGGAGCTGTTTTTT.

This clonotype has at least ten counts. The CDR3, as DNA: TGCGCCAGCAGCACTTCTCCCGGGACAGGCCCAAGTGGCTACACCTTC. It specifies CASSTSPGTGPSGYTF. The rearrangement uses TRBV5-1 and TRBJ1-2; 8 bases agree with TRBD1. V dropped 4 bases and J dropped 7; count of bases not matched to a gene: 15. Per germline, CDR1 SGHRS and CDR2 YFSETQ. The CDR3 length is 16 residues.

The table lists this clonotype with a few counts. The chain carries TRBV20-1 and TRBJ2-1, with TRBD2 matching 8 bases. The CDR3 is 17 amino acids. The germline V gene has CDR1 DFQATT and CDR2 SNEGSKA (reference sequence). Unmatched junction bases numbered 7, after V lost 0 bases and J lost 0 bases. CDR3 in DNA: TGCAGTGCTAGAGACTACCGACTAGCGAGCTCCTACAATGAGCAGTTCTTC. Translated: CSARDYRLASSYNEQFF.

The V call is TRBV30, the J call TRBJ1-1, with D possibly TRBD1 on 5 matching bases. Germline assignment: CDR1 GTSNPN and CDR2 SVGIG (reference sequence). The CDR3 sequence is 12 residues long. Trimming left V 3 bases short and J 11 bases short, with 16 bases between. The CDR3 nucleotides read TGTGCCTGGAGCCCACCCCAGGGTCGGGCTTTCTTT. Protein sequence: CAWSPPQGRAFF.

Only a few counts were recorded for this clonotype. V usage is TRBV20-1 and J usage is TRBJ2-7; 8 bases agree with TRBD2. Losses at the gene ends were 1 base for V and 4 bases for J; bases not matched to a gene: 6. The CDR3 runs to 14 residues. Per the germline V gene, CDR1 is DFQATT and CDR2 is SNEGSKA (reference sequence). This chain's CDR3 is CSARGSGRGYEQYF. The CDR3, as DNA: TGCAGTGCTAGAGGAAGCGGGAGAGGGTACGAGCAGTACTTC.

J is TRBJ2-5 and V is TRBV20-1; D is possibly TRBD2 (5 bases). V was shortened by 0 bases and J by 1 base, with 12 bases between the two germline ends. Germline V gene lookup returns CDR1 DFQATT and CDR2 SNEGSKA (reference sequence). This CDR3 region has 15 residues. This CDR3 reads CSARDTGNPQETQYF. The DNA of the CDR3 is TGCAGTGCTAGAGATACGGGGAATCCCCAAGAGACCCAGTACTTC.

This clonotype was picked up many times. This chain uses TRBV9 with TRBJ2-1; 7 positions match TRBD1. V was pared by 0 bases and J by 7 bases, with 13 bases of the junction left unmatched. The germline gives CDR1 SGDLS, CDR2 YYNGEE. This CDR3 is 17 amino acids long. CDR3 amino acids: CASSVASGQSSLNEQFF. The CDR3 DNA follows: TGTGCCAGCAGCGTAGCTTCGGGACAGTCAAGTTTAAATGAGCAGTTCTTC.

This clonotype was seen at least ten times. This sequence joins TRBV12-3 or TRBV12-4 and TRBJ2-5, with a tentative D call TRBD2 (6 bases). Trimming took off 3 bases at V and 9 bases at J, with 14 bases between the two ends. The length of the CDR3 is 13 residues. The CDR3 loop is CASSLRDQAAQYF. In nucleotides, the CDR3 is TGTGCCAGCAGTTTGCGGGATCAAGCGGCCCAGTACTTC.

This clonotype turned up a few times. This chain joins TRBV18 and TRBJ2-1; D perhaps matches TRBD1 (5 bases). Germline lookup yields CDR1 KGHSH and CDR2 LQKENI. The CDR3 runs to 13 residues. The V gene lost 1 base and the J gene lost 8 bases, with 9 bases spanning the gap. CDR3: CASSPLQGHEQFF. CDR3 sequence (DNA): TGTGCCAGCTCACCACTTCAGGGCCATGAGCAGTTCTTC.

Here the CDR3 DNA reads TGTGCCATCAAAGCTGGACGAGCGATGGGCACCGGGGAGCTGTTTTTT. It codes for CAIKAGRAMGTGELFF. The rearrangement joins TRBV10-3 to TRBJ2-2; the D is unclear. Germline CDR1 ENHRY, CDR2 SYGVKD. The CDR3 loop spans 16 amino acids. Trimming cost V 7 bases and J 4 bases, with 19 bases left between them.

In this sample, this clonotype turned up many times. This rearrangement joins TRBV9 to TRBJ2-1; 8 bases fit TRBD2. The germline gives CDR1 SGDLS, CDR2 YYNGEE. The CDR3 spans 16 residues. V was clipped by 4 bases and J by 2 bases; unmatched bases: 8. The CDR3 region has the DNA TGTGCCAGCAGCATACTTCGACTAGCGACCTACAATGAGCAGTTCTTC. It codes for CASSILRLATYNEQFF.

Many counts were recorded for this clonotype. The chain links TRBV29-1 to TRBJ1-2; the D gene is possibly TRBD1 (5 bases). With 4 bases removed from V and 2 bases from J, the gap between germline ends came to 17 bases. The germline gives CDR1 SQVTM, CDR2 ANQGSEA. The CDR3 consists of 15 residues. The CDR3 loop is CSVGAEGTNNYGYTF. In DNA, the CDR3 is TGCAGCGTTGGCGCTGAGGGGACCAACAACTATGGCTACACCTTC.

CDR3 coding DNA: TGCAGTGCTAGAGGGGTGAGACCCGCGGAGGCCTACAATGAGCAGTTCTTC. Amino acids: CSARGVRPAEAYNEQFF. The rearrangement joins TRBV20-1 to TRBJ2-1, with D maybe TRBD2 (5 bases). The V end was cut by 1 base, the J end by 2 bases, with 18 bases between. The CDR3 has 17 amino acids. Germline values: CDR1 DFQATT, CDR2 SNEGSKA (reference sequence).

In this sample, this clonotype turned up many times. This chain links TRBV20-1 with TRBJ2-3; 12 bases are shared with TRBD2. This CDR3 has 17 amino acids. Germline V gene lookup returns CDR1 DFQATT and CDR2 SNEGSKA (reference sequence). V lost 5 bases, J lost 0 bases, and 9 bases stayed unmatched. CDR3 sequence: CSAFDLAGGPSTDTQYF. The CDR3 DNA reads as TGCAGTGCTTTCGACCTAGCGGGAGGGCCCAGCACAGATACGCAGTATTTT.

The chain recombines TRBV20-1 with TRBJ2-7, with a possible D match to TRBD2 (5 bases). CDR3 length: 15 residues. The germline gives CDR1 DFQATT, CDR2 SNEGSKA (reference sequence). Trimming removed 2 bases from V and 7 bases from J, with 21 bases in between. In DNA, the CDR3 is TGCAGTGCTAGACGCTGGGAGACCCTACGATTTGAGCAGTACTTC. This translates into CSARRWETLRFEQYF.

This clonotype was counted a few times. This rearrangement joins TRBV27 to TRBJ2-7; D gene uncertain. The germline V gene encodes CDR1 MNHEY and CDR2 SMNVEV (reference sequence). V was cut by 0 bases and J by 2 bases, with 8 bases left in between. CDR3 length: 14 residues. CDR3: CASSLSTGTYEQYF. The CDR3 nucleotides read TGTGCCAGCAGTTTATCTACTGGGACCTACGAGCAGTACTTC.

The rearrangement uses TRBV5-6 and TRBJ2-1; D gene uncertain. There are 18 residues in the CDR3. Germline CDR1 SGHDT, CDR2 YYEEEE. Trimming took off 1 base at V and 3 bases at J, with 20 bases between the two ends. CDR3 nucleotides: TGTGCCAGCAGCTTGAGATATTTTTGGTACATGGGCTACAATGAGCAGTTCTTC. Its translation is CASSLRYFWYMGYNEQFF.